The next 16 T cell receptor beta chains were all read from a single sample in a study of blood T cell repertoires in COVID-19. The protocol was immunoSEQ multiplex PCR, while the TCRdb copy is restricted to in-frame clones and leaves out a portion. The sample has over 150,000 clones, 80% seen once; the top ten hold about 3.4%. Input material: PBMCs or T cells enriched from blood (not recorded which). These receptors were collected from a woman in her sixties or seventies who had recovered from COVID-19.

V and J are TRBV3-1 (or the pseudogene TRBV3-2) and TRBJ2-3, with TRBD2 as a possible D gene (5 bases). Deletions cut 2 bases from V and 2 bases from J, with 8 bases between. Germline-derived CDR1 and CDR2 are LGHDT and YNNKEL (reference sequence). The CDR3 totals 14 residues. The CDR3 reads CASSQLAITDTQYF. DNA for the CDR3: TGTGCCAGCAGCCAACTAGCTATCACAGATACGCAGTATTTT.

The chain uses TRBV3-1 (or the pseudogene TRBV3-2) and TRBJ1-4; tentatively, D is TRBD1 (5 bases). The ends were cut back, 1 base at V and 1 base at J, with 10 bases in the middle. Germline loops: CDR1 LGHDT, CDR2 YNNKEL (reference sequence). CDR3 size: 16 residues. The DNA of the CDR3 is TGTGCCAGCAGCCAAGGGGGGGGAGGAACTAATGAAAAACTGTTTTTT. Its translation: CASSQGGGGTNEKLFF.

On this clone itself: The same CDR3 is also encoded by other DNA sequences in this sample. This chain links TRBV9 with TRBJ2-7, with a weak D call TRBD2 (7 bases). Germline values: CDR1 SGDLS, CDR2 YYNGEE. This CDR3 contains 15 residues. Deletions cut 0 bases from V and 2 bases from J, with 12 bases between. As DNA, the CDR3 is TGTGCCAGCAGCGTAGGTGGCGGGGGCCCCTACGAGCAGTACTTC. It specifies CASSVGGGGPYEQYF.

This chain connects TRBV2 to TRBJ1-2, with D hard to call. Germline V lookup: CDR1 SNHLY, CDR2 FYNNEI. V shed 6 bases and J shed 6 bases, with 8 bases lying between them. The CDR3 runs 11 residues. The CDR3 DNA sequence: TGTGCCAGCAGGCTATTGGATGGCTACACCTTC. Translated, it gives CASRLLDGYTF.

The V and J genes are TRBV11-2 and TRBJ2-3, with 11 bases matching TRBD2. V trimming: 1 base; J trimming: 4 bases; junction bases outside the gene matches: 1. This CDR3 is built from 15 residues. Germline CDR1 reads SGHAT; CDR2 reads FQNNGV. This chain's CDR3 is CASSLVLAGADTQYF. CDR3 DNA sequence: TGTGCCAGCAGCTTAGTACTAGCGGGGGCAGATACGCAGTATTTT.

V and J are TRBV30 and TRBJ2-3; 9 nucleotides match TRBD2. Germline assignment: CDR1 GTSNPN and CDR2 SVGIG (reference sequence). The CDR3 totals 16 residues. J lost 6 bases, V lost 2 bases, and 12 bases had no gene match. The CDR3 DNA reads as TGTGCCTGGAGTCCTAGCGGGGCCATTACCCCGGATACGCAGTATTTT. Its translation: CAWSPSGAITPDTQYF.

This clone showed up just a few times. J is TRBJ1-1 and V is TRBV19; 10 positions agree with TRBD1. Germline CDR1 reads LNHDA; CDR2 reads SQIVND (reference sequence). Trimming took 7 bases from V and 4 from J; bases not matched to a gene: 6. This CDR3 is built from 14 residues. CDR3 residues: CASKTDRGSTEAFF. The CDR3, as DNA: TGTGCCAGTAAAACGGACAGGGGGAGCACTGAAGCTTTCTTT.

This chain joins TRBV5-1 and TRBJ2-3, with D possibly being TRBD1 (5 bases). Germline V gene lookup returns CDR1 SGHRS and CDR2 YFSETQ. V dropped 2 bases and J dropped 4 bases, with 8 bases sitting between them. There are 13 residues in the CDR3. Here the CDR3 DNA reads TGCGCCAGCAGCTTACTCAGGGCAGATACGCAGTATTTT. Translating gives CASSLLRADTQYF.

The rearrangement uses TRBV15 and TRBJ1-3, with a weak D call TRBD1 (6 bases). V lost 7 bases, J lost 2 bases, and 12 bases lay in between. Per the germline V gene, CDR1 is LNHNV and CDR2 is YYDKDF (reference sequence). The CDR3 has 14 residues. The CDR3 region is CATTGVGPGNTIYF. DNA of the CDR3: TGTGCCACCACAGGGGTAGGGCCTGGAAACACCATATATTTT.

J is TRBJ2-7 and V is TRBV5-1, with 9 bases aligning to TRBD1. The CDR3 consists of 14 residues. J lost 7 bases, V lost 4 bases, and 9 bases had no gene match. The germline V gene encodes CDR1 SGHRS and CDR2 YFSETQ. The CDR3: CASSRDRGDREQYF. DNA of the CDR3: TGCGCCAGCAGCCGAGACAGGGGGGACCGGGAGCAGTACTTC.

V gene TRBV6-2 or TRBV6-3 combines with J gene TRBJ1-1; TRBD1 might be the D (5 bases). Germline CDR1 and CDR2: MNHEY and SVGEGT. V was cut by 2 bases and J by 8 bases, with 12 bases left in between. The CDR3 extends over 13 amino acids. CDR3 sequence (DNA): TGTGCCAGCAGTTACCCACGGACAAAAGAAGCTTTCTTT. This encodes CASSYPRTKEAFF.

The chain combines TRBV29-1 with TRBJ2-7, with 10 bases aligning to TRBD1. The CDR3 has 13 amino acids. The V segment lost 4 bases and the J segment 5 bases; nucleotides outside the gene matches: 5. Germline V lookup: CDR1 SQVTM, CDR2 ANQGSEA. CDR3 DNA: TGCAGCGTTGCGGGACAGGGGACCCACGAGCAGTACTTC. Its translation: CSVAGQGTHEQYF.

The sample holds one count of this clone. The chain has TRBV21-1 and TRBJ1-5; the table's D call of TRBD1 was not tested on the DNA. TRBV21-1 represents a pseudogene. The CDR3 length is 17 residues. The chain's CDR3 is CASSKDWGPPSNQPQHF. The CDR3 DNA reads TGTGCCAGCAGCAAAGATTGGGGGCCCCCGAGCAATCAGCCCCAGCATTTT.

The V call is TRBV9, the J call TRBJ1-3, with D perhaps TRBD1 (6 bases). CDR3 size: 15 residues. From germline, CDR1 is SGDLS and CDR2 YYNGEE. Between the trimmed V and J ends, which lost 0 bases and 4 bases, there was a span of 11 bases. The CDR3 coding sequence is TGTGCCAGCAGCGTAGAGGCAGGGGCAGGAAACACCATATATTTT. This translates into CASSVEAGAGNTIYF.

The chain carries TRBV5-1 and TRBJ2-1; 12 bases are a match to TRBD2. CDR1 is SGHRS, CDR2 YFSETQ, per germline. Trimming took 7 bases from V and 5 from J; bases not matched to a gene: 4. This CDR3 contains 14 residues. CDR3 region: CASRLAGGNNEQFF. As DNA, the CDR3 is TGCGCCAGCCGGCTAGCGGGGGGGAACAATGAGCAGTTCTTC.

V gene TRBV25-1 combines with J gene TRBJ2-5, with a possible D match to TRBD1 (6 bases). The V end lost 4 bases, the J end lost 3 bases, and 12 bases lay between the germline ends. This CDR3 has 14 residues. Germline CDR1 reads MGHDK; CDR2 reads SYGVNS. The CDR3 sequence is CASSAPGHEETQYF. CDR3 in DNA: TGTGCCAGCAGTGCGCCGGGACACGAAGAGACCCAGTACTTC.